The clone carrying this T cell receptor (beta chain) was seen at least ten times. Antigen specificity is unknown. These data belong to a study of human T cells and chemical hapten exposure. Study overall: TCR yield per sample varied, mainly due to pooled library volumes.

The authors extracted total RNA from unfractionated whole blood. The library labeled individual cDNA molecules by adding unique molecular identifiers to them. In the original processing: Per sample, the median was around 100,000 TCRs, with values from roughly 23,000 to 640,000. TCRdb reanalysed the 5' RACE reads using MiXCR and keeps one entry per CDR3 protein. Here the V and J calls rest on TCRdb's processing, not on the authors' analysis. This table has about 140,000 distinct CDR3 sequences, roughly 4% appearing once. Germline lookup yields CDR1 SGHRS and CDR2 YFSETQ. The CDR3 loop spans 14 amino acids. With 3 bases clipped from V and 2 bases from J, the junction kept 5 bases outside the gene matches. Points from the study as a whole: Sensitization with DPC brought no change to TCRs above 1 in 1000 in frequency.

The source of this sequence is a female donor in good health. The chain employs TRBV5-1 and TRBJ2-7, with TRBD1 identical over 7 bases. The CDR3 DNA follows: TGCGCCAGCAGCTCGACAGGGCCTACCTACGAGCAGTACTTC. This codes for CASSSTGPTYEQYF.